This TCR beta chain is from a study of T cell repertoires in cytomegalovirus infection. Study summary: Recently identified HLA-C-restricted CMV epitopes were used, and well-studied HLA-B-restricted CMV epitopes were used as well. Both a matching HLA type and CMV infection were indicated by public TCR beta signatures.

On this clonotype: Antigen: not known.

One entry per CDR3 protein, called by TCRdb with MiXCR from the reads. The table has a few hundred thousand distinct CDR3 sequences, about 34% seen once. Overall study findings and caveats: Public TCR beta family frequency separated CMV-and-HLA carriers, including in an independent cohort. The ex vivo response showed dominance by HLA-C-restricted CMV-specific TCR beta clonotypes.

Specimen: cultured PBMCs, collected from culture after CMV antigen stimulation. This clonotype was obtained from a human donor in good health (CMV status not recorded). Some clones in this sample may be carry-over from other donors' samples.

The CDR3 region is CASSPIRGATEAFF. The CDR3 DNA follows: TGTGCCAGCAGTCCCATAAGGGGGGCGACTGAAGCTTTCTTT. The V call is TRBV12-3 or TRBV12-4, the J call TRBJ1-1, with D maybe TRBD1 (6 bases). V was trimmed by 5 bases and J by 5 bases, leaving 15 bases between them. The CDR3 is 14 amino acids.